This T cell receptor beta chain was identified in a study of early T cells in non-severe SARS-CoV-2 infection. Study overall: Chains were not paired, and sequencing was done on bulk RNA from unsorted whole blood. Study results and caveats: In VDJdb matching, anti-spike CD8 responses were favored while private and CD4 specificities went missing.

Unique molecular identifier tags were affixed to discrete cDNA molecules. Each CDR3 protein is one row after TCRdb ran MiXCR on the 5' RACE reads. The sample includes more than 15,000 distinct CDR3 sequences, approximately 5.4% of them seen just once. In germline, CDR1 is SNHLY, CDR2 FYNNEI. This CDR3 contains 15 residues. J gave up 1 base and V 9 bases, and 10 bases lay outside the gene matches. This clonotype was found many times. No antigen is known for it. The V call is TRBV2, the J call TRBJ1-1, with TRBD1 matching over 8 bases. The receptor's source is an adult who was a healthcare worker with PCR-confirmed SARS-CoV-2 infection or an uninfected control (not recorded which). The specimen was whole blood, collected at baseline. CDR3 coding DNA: TGTGCCAGTACCACTCCGGGACAGGAGAACACTGAAGCTTTCTTT. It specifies CASTTPGQENTEAFF.